This entry is about one T cell receptor beta chain. This sample is part of a study of blood T cell repertoires in COVID-19. Study information: Samples taken during acute and convalescent COVID-19 were collected in the United States, Italy and Spain.

Original processing notes: Counts of nucleated cells, estimated from reference gene primer amplification, were obtained. Assay used: immunoSEQ multiplex PCR; TCRdb lists only in-frame clones, some missing. The DNA gave D and trimming, while V, J and clone size come from that table. The sample lists 250,000 to 350,000 clones; roughly nine tenths were seen once. Germline V gene lookup returns CDR1 GTSNPN and CDR2 SVGIG (reference sequence). V was shortened by 3 bases and J by 7 bases, with 19 bases between the two germline ends. CDR3 length: 15 residues. Source material: peripheral blood. The gene calls are TRBV30 and TRBJ2-1, with D possibly being TRBD1 (6 bases). The sequence was obtained from a woman in her 30s with COVID-19, enrolled during active disease. The CDR3: CAWSIGAARGNEQFF. The DNA for the CDR3 is TGTGCCTGGAGCATTGGGGCAGCGAGGGGGAATGAGCAGTTCTTC.